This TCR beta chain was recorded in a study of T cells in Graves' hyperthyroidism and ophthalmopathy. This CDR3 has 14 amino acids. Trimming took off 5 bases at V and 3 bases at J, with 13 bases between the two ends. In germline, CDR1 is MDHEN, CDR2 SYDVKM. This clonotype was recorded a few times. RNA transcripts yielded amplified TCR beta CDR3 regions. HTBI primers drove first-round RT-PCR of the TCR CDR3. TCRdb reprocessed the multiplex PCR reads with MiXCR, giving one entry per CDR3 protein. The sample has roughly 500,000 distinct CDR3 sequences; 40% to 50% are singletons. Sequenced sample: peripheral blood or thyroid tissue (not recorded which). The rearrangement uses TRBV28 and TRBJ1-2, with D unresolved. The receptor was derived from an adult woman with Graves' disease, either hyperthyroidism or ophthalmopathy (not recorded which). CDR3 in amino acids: CASSPRIRDYGYTF. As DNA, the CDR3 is TGTGCCAGCAGTCCCAGGATCAGAGACTATGGCTACACCTTC.